Listed below are T cell receptor beta chains from one sample, sequenced in a study of Ad26.COV2.S vaccination and SARS-CoV-2 variants. The table came from immunoSEQ multiplex PCR; TCRdb's copy has only in-frame clones and leaves some out. The sample contains hundreds of thousands of clones, roughly four fifths of which appear only once. The material was peripheral blood, obtained in a trial of Ad26.COV2.S vaccine versus placebo. These receptors all stem from a person aged 18-60 years who received the Ad26.COV2.S COVID-19 vaccine or a placebo. Both conserved end residues are part of each CDR3. The order of the fields is V gene, clone size, J gene, D gene, CDR3 DNA, CDR3 protein. D genes are given only for firm matches. The size of a clone is reported for some rows only, either as once, few or many, or as a class for expanded clones.

TRBV19	.	TRBJ2-2	TRBD1	TGTGCCAGTAGTATCCCCGGGACAGGGTTTCTCGGGGAGCTGTTTTTT	CASSIPGTGFLGELFF
TRBV7-9	once	TRBJ2-7	.	TGTGCCAGCAGCCTAGGGTTGCACGAGCAGTACTTC	CASSLGLHEQYF
TRBV19	many	TRBJ1-5	.	TGTGCCAGTAGTATAGTTCAGGGTGGTATGGTCAATCAGCCCCAGCATTTT	CASSIVQGGMVNQPQHF
TRBV5-1	.	TRBJ2-1	.	TGCGCCAGCAGCTTGGAGCAACCTAGTCGAGGTGAGCAGTTCTTC	CASSLEQPSRGEQFF
TRBV9	.	TRBJ1-2	TRBD1	TGTGCCAGCAGCATGGGACAGGGGAAGAATGCCAATGGCTACACCTTC	CASSMGQGKNANGYTF
TRBV20-1	.	TRBJ1-5	.	TGCAGTGTAGTTTGTCAGCCCCAGCATTTT	CSVVCQPQHF
TRBV29-1	.	TRBJ1-1	.	TGCAGCGTTTTATACGGCGGGGGGTCTAACACTGAAGCTTTCTTT	CSVLYGGGSNTEAFF
TRBV4-1	few	TRBJ1-4	.	TGCGCCAGCAGCCAAGAGGGGGGGAATGAAAAACTGTTTTTT	CASSQEGGNEKLFF
TRBV9	.	TRBJ1-1	.	TGTGCCAGCAGCGTAGGGGCCGGTGGCGGCACTGAAGCTTTCTTT	CASSVGAGGGTEAFF
TRBV5-4	few	TRBJ2-1	.	TGTGCCAGCTCAGAGGCGGCTGCGGCCAATGAGCAGTTCTTC	CASSEAAAANEQFF
TRBV6-2/TRBV6-3	.	TRBJ1-6	.	TGTGCCAGCAGTTACGAGGGGAATTCACCCCTCCATTTT	CASSYEGNSPLHF
TRBV11-2	.	TRBJ1-6	.	TGTGCCAGCAGACGAGCGGGTGGTTCACCCCTCCACTTT	CASRRAGGSPLHF
TRBV7-8	.	TRBJ1-1	.	TGTGCCAGCAGCCGGGACTCCGCTGAAGCTTTCTTT	CASSRDSAEAFF
TRBV29-1	.	TRBJ1-4	.	TGCAGCGTTGTATCCCTCGGGGAAAAACTGTTTTTT	CSVVSLGEKLFF
TRBV24-1	.	TRBJ2-1	.	TGTGCCACCAGTGATTCCCCTATGGATGAGCAGTTCTTC	CATSDSPMDEQFF
TRBV7-2	.	TRBJ1-1	.	TGTGCCAGCAGCTTAGCGATGAACACTGAAGCTTTCTTT	CASSLAMNTEAFF
TRBV7-3	.	TRBJ2-3	.	TGTGCCAGCTCCCCTGACACTTATAGCACAGATACGCAGTATTTT	CASSPDTYSTDTQYF
TRBV3-1/TRBV3-2	.	TRBJ1-2	.	TGTGCCAGCAGCCAGGCACGGGGAACTCGGGGCTACACCTTC	CASSQARGTRGYTF
TRBV28	.	TRBJ1-1	.	TGTGCCAGCAGTACACTCAGGGGCCAGAACACTGAAGCTTTCTTT	CASSTLRGQNTEAFF
TRBV6-5	.	TRBJ2-5	TRBD2	TGTGCCAGCAGTTACATAGATCGGGGGGTAGTAGAGACCCAGTACTTC	CASSYIDRGVVETQYF
TRBV5-4	few	TRBJ1-1	.	TGTGCCAGCAGCGACCCAAGGAACACTGAAGCTTTCTTT	CASSDPRNTEAFF
TRBV10-3	.	TRBJ2-7	.	TGTGCCATCAGTGAGTCCCCTCTACAGGCCTACGAGCAGTACTTC	CAISESPLQAYEQYF
TRBV10-3	.	TRBJ1-2	TRBD1	TGTGCCATCAGTCGACAGGGGACTAACTATGGCTACACCTTC	CAISRQGTNYGYTF
TRBV7-3	.	TRBJ1-1	.	TGTGCCAGCAGCTTAGGAGACGGCGCTACTACTGAAGCTTTCTTT	CASSLGDGATTEAFF
TRBV2	.	TRBJ2-5	.	TGTGCCAGCAGTCTACCGGGGAGCTGGCCGGCGGAGACCCAGTACTTC	CASSLPGSWPAETQYF
TRBV19	.	TRBJ1-1	.	TGTGCCAGTAGTCCCGGGGGAAGTTCCGGGGCTTTCTTT	CASSPGGSSGAFF
TRBV30	.	TRBJ1-1	.	TGTGCCTGGAGCTCGCAAGTGAACACTGAAGCTTTCTTT	CAWSSQVNTEAFF
TRBV5-4	.	TRBJ1-1	.	TGTGCCAGCAGCTTGATGTCAGGGACCATGAACACTGAAGCTTTCTTT	CASSLMSGTMNTEAFF
TRBV7-2	.	TRBJ1-2	.	TGTGCCAGCAGCTTAGGAGTGGTCCGGACTTACTATGGCTACACCTTC	CASSLGVVRTYYGYTF
TRBV11-2	.	TRBJ2-5	.	TGTGCCAGCAGCCCTCGGTGGAGTCAAGAGACCCAGTACTTC	CASSPRWSQETQYF
TRBV27	.	TRBJ1-6	.	TGTGCCAGCAGGAAAGGGTGGGGGAACAATTCACCCCTCCACTTT	CASRKGWGNNSPLHF
TRBV9	.	TRBJ1-1	TRBD1	TGTGCCAGCAGCGTCGGGACAGGGGGCTTTAGCGCTGAAGCTTTCTTT	CASSVGTGGFSAEAFF
TRBV19	.	TRBJ1-4	.	TGTGCCAGTAAACACCGGAATAATGAAAAACTGTTTTTT	CASKHRNNEKLFF
TRBV5-5	.	TRBJ2-4	.	TGTGCCAGCAGCTTGGAGGGGCCCGGGTACAGAAACATTCAGTACTTC	CASSLEGPGYRNIQYF
TRBV7-2	.	TRBJ1-1	.	TGTGCCAGCAGCCCCCGTTCAGGCAGAAACACTGAAGCTTTCTTT	CASSPRSGRNTEAFF
TRBV5-4	.	TRBJ1-1	.	TGTGCCAGCAGCTTCAACTTGGGTGGGGGGAGGACTGAAGCTTTCTTT	CASSFNLGGGRTEAFF
TRBV7-2	.	TRBJ1-5	.	TGTGCCAGCAGCTTAAGACAGCATCAGCCCCAGCATTTT	CASSLRQHQPQHF
TRBV5-4	.	TRBJ2-7	.	TGTGCCAGCAGCTTAGATGGGGTCTACGAGCAGTACTTC	CASSLDGVYEQYF
TRBV28	.	TRBJ1-2	.	TGTGCCAGCAGGCCTTCCAACTATGGCTACACCTTC	CASRPSNYGYTF
TRBV4-2	.	TRBJ1-2	.	TGTGCCAGCAGCGGGACGGGCTTCTATGGCTACACCTTC	CASSGTGFYGYTF
TRBV6-2/TRBV6-3	.	TRBJ1-1	.	TGTGCCAGCAGTCGTTCCGGGGCAGACGCTTTCTTT	CASSRSGADAFF
TRBV11-3	.	TRBJ2-3	.	TGTGCCAGCAGCTCACGGGACATCCGTGGGGCAGATACGCAGTATTTT	CASSSRDIRGADTQYF
TRBV6-5	few	TRBJ2-3	.	TGTGCCAGCAGTTACTCAAGTACCACAGATACGCAGTATTTT	CASSYSSTTDTQYF
TRBV6-5	.	TRBJ2-7	TRBD2	TGTGCCAGCAGTTGGACTAGCGGGGCCTACGAGCAGTACTTC	CASSWTSGAYEQYF
TRBV6-2/TRBV6-3	.	TRBJ1-2	.	TGTGCCAGCAGTTACAGACAGCCCCTAGGTCGCTACACCTTC	CASSYRQPLGRYTF